The following is a TCR beta chain sequence with its context. This entry is derived from a study of blood T cell repertoires in COVID-19. Study details: The cDNA or gDNA used as material had been derived from T cells, B-cell-depleted T cells, or PBMCs.

Germline V CDR1 and CDR2: MNHEY, SVGAGI. After removal of 7 bases from V and 6 bases from J, the junction contained 9 bases not matched to a gene. CDR3 length: 14 amino acids. The data were produced by immunoSEQ multiplex PCR, yet TCRdb's version contains in-frame clones alone and is incomplete. The repertoire includes roughly 87,000 clones, approximately 84% of them detected once, and 17% sits in the top ten. The sequenced material came from peripheral blood. This chain connects TRBV6-5 to TRBJ2-7; 10 bases are a match to TRBD1. This sequence originates from a woman in her sixties or seventies with acute or convalescent COVID-19. CDR3 coding DNA: TGTGCCAGCACCCGGGACAGGGGAGGGTCCGAGCAGTACTTC. Translating gives CASTRDRGGSEQYF.